The source of this TCR beta chain is a study of blood T cell repertoires in COVID-19. Study-wide context: The study drew acute and convalescent COVID-19 samples from the United States, Italy and Spain. PBMCs, B-cell-depleted T cells, or T cells were the source of the cDNA or gDNA that made up the material.

Methods used by the authors: Amplification of reference gene primers provided the estimated nucleated cell counts. TCRdb keeps only in-frame clones here, not all; method: immunoSEQ multiplex PCR. That table furnishes V, J and clone size, whereas the DNA furnished D and trimming. Of tens of thousands of clones listed, roughly 85% are singletons. There are 15 residues in the CDR3. Trimming at V came to 0 bases and at J to 7 bases, leaving 7 bases not matched to a gene. CDR1 is LNHNV and CDR2 is YYDKDF in the germline V gene (reference sequence). The chain links TRBV15 to TRBJ1-2; 8 bases agree with TRBD1. Sequenced material: peripheral blood. The TCR comes from an elderly man with acute or convalescent COVID-19. The CDR3 DNA sequence: TGTGCCACCAGCAGAGATCCCAGGGGGCAGGGTGGCTACACCTTC. Protein: CATSRDPRGQGGYTF.